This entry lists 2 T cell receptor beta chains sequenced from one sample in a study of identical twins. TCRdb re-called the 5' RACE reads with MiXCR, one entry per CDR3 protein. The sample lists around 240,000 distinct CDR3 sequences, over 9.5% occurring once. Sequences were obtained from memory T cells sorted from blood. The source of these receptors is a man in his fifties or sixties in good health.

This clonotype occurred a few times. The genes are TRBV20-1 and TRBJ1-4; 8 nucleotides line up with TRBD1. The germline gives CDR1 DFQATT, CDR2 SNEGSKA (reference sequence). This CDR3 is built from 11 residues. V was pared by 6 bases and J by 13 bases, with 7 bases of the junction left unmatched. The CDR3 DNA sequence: TGCAGTGCAAACCGGGACAGGACACTGTTTTTT. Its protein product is CSANRDRTLFF.

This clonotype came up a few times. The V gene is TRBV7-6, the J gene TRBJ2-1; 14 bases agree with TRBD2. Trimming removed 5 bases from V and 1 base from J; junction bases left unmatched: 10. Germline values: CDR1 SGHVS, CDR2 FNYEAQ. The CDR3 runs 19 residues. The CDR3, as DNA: TGTGCCAGCAGCCAACGTCGGGGACTAGCGGGAGATTCCTACAATGAGCAGTTCTTC. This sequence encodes CASSQRRGLAGDSYNEQFF.